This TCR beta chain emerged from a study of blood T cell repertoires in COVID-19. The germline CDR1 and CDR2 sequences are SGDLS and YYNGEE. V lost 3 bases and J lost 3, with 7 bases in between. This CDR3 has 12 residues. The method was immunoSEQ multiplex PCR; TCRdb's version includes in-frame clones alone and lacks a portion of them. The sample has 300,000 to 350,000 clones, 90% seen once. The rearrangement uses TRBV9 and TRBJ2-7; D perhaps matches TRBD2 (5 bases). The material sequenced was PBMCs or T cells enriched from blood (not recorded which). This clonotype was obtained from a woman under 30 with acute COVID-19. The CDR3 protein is CASSGEGYEQYF. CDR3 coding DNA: TGTGCCAGCAGCGGAGAGGGCTACGAGCAGTACTTC.